A selection of T cell receptor beta chains follows, all from one sample in a study of shared clonotypes between healthy human individuals. The data were produced by immunoSEQ multiplex PCR, yet TCRdb's version contains in-frame clones alone and is incomplete. The table records 2 million to 3 million clones, roughly 93% of them present only once. Input material: naive CD4+ T cells from PBMCs. The receptors derive from a man younger than 35 in good health. Some clones in this sample may be carry-over from other donors' samples. Each CDR3 is given with its conserved first and last residue. D genes are given only for firm matches. Rows may omit the clone size; those that give it use once, few, many or a size class.

j_call,d_call,clone_size,v_call,cdr3_nt,cdr3_aa
TRBJ2-3,-,-,TRBV28,TGTGCCAGCAGTTTTCCTACAGATACGCAGTATTTT,CASSFPTDTQYF
TRBJ1-3,-,-,TRBV6-6,TGTGCCAGCAGTTATGGAGGCTCTGGAAACACCATATATTTT,CASSYGGSGNTIYF
TRBJ2-7,-,-,TRBV5-6,TGTGCCAGCAGCTTGGTAGCTAGCCACGAGCAGTACTTC,CASSLVASHEQYF
TRBJ2-3,TRBD2,-,TRBV28,TGTGCCAGCAGTTTCGTGCCACGAGCGGGAGGCTCAGATACGCAGTATTTT,CASSFVPRAGGSDTQYF
TRBJ1-3,-,-,TRBV6-5,TGTGCCAGCAGAGAACAGGGAAACTCTGGAAACACCATATATTTT,CASREQGNSGNTIYF
TRBJ2-7,-,-,TRBV20-1,TGCAGTGCCCTAAAAACGACAGAGCAGTACTTC,CSALKTTEQYF
TRBJ1-1,TRBD1,-,TRBV7-9,TGTGCCAGCAGCTTAGGGCAGGGGGGGAAGAACACTGAAGCTTTCTTT,CASSLGQGGKNTEAFF
TRBJ2-3,TRBD1,-,TRBV6-1,TGTGCCAGCAGCCGGACAGGGAGCACAGATACGCAGTATTTT,CASSRTGSTDTQYF
TRBJ1-1,-,-,TRBV11-1,TGTGCCAGCAGCTTAAGGATGTTGAACACTGAAGCTTTCTTT,CASSLRMLNTEAFF
TRBJ1-5,-,-,TRBV28,TGTGCCACCTCCGAACCTTATAGCAATCAGCCCCAGCATTTT,CATSEPYSNQPQHF
TRBJ2-1,-,once,TRBV5-5,TGTGCCAGCGAGAATGAGCAGTTCTTC,CASENEQFF
TRBJ2-7,TRBD2,once,TRBV6-1,TGTGCCAGCAGTGAAGCGCTTTTCGGGGGGGCAAGAACTTCGAAAGAGCAGTACTTC,CASSEALFGGARTSKEQYF
TRBJ2-5,-,-,TRBV27,TGTGCCAGCAGTTTAGGTAGGGGTGGAGAGACCCAGTACTTC,CASSLGRGGETQYF
TRBJ1-1,-,once,TRBV18,TGTGCCAGCTCACCTGCGGATCCCGCGAACACTGAAGCTTTCTTT,CASSPADPANTEAFF
TRBJ2-7,-,-,TRBV18,TGTGCCAGCTCACCAGGGATGGACGAGCAGTACTTC,CASSPGMDEQYF
TRBJ2-5,-,-,TRBV11-2,TGTGCCAGCAGCTTCCGAGGGAATCAAGAGACCCAGTACTTC,CASSFRGNQETQYF
TRBJ2-1,TRBD1,-,TRBV30,TGTGCCTGGACGACCGGGACAGGGCAAAATGAGCAGTTCTTC,CAWTTGTGQNEQFF
TRBJ2-1,-,-,TRBV29-1,TGCAGCGTTGGGGATAATGAGCAGTTCTTC,CSVGDNEQFF
TRBJ2-3,TRBD2,-,TRBV7-4,TGTGCCAGCAGCTTAGGTGTCAGCACTAGCGGGAGGGGGTGCACAGATACGCAGTATTTT,CASSLGVSTSGRGCTDTQYF
TRBJ2-3,TRBD2,-,TRBV28,TGTGCCAGCAGTACCGGGACTAGCGGGAGGAGATTAGATACGCAGTATTTT,CASSTGTSGRRLDTQYF
TRBJ1-2,-,-,TRBV5-1,TGCGCCAGCAGCCCCATGACAACCCACTTAGGCTACACCTTC,CASSPMTTHLGYTF
TRBJ2-7,-,-,TRBV5-4,TGTGCCAGCAGTCCGTCCAGGGTTGGCTACGAGCAGTACTTC,CASSPSRVGYEQYF
TRBJ1-1,-,-,TRBV29-1,TGCAGCGTTGAAGTGGACAGCGGGGGGACTGAAGCTTTCTTT,CSVEVDSGGTEAFF
TRBJ2-2,TRBD2,-,TRBV11-2,TGTGCCAGCAGCCCGAGCGGGAGGGTCACCGGGGAGCTGTTTTTT,CASSPSGRVTGELFF
TRBJ2-7,TRBD2,-,TRBV28,TGTGCCAGCAGCGCGGGGGGCCAGATGAACTACGAGCAGTACTTC,CASSAGGQMNYEQYF
TRBJ2-5,TRBD1,-,TRBV2,TGTGCCAGCAGCGGAGACAGGGCCTTGCAGACCCAGTACTTC,CASSGDRALQTQYF
TRBJ1-1,-,-,TRBV6-6,TGTGCCAGCAGATCCCCCGCAGAGGGAGCTTTCTTT,CASRSPAEGAFF
TRBJ2-7,TRBD2,-,TRBV2,TGTGCCAGCAGGGCCGGGACTAGCGCGAGCTACGAGCAGTACTTC,CASRAGTSASYEQYF
TRBJ2-3,TRBD2,-,TRBV25-1,TGTGCCAGCAGTTTCGGGAGGGGGAGAGATACGCAGTATTTT,CASSFGRGRDTQYF
TRBJ1-2,-,-,TRBV10-3,TGTGCCATCAGTGAGTCAAGGGCCGTCGGCTACACCTTC,CAISESRAVGYTF
TRBJ1-2,-,-,TRBV19,TGTGCCAGTACCCGTGGGGGTGCCCCTAACTATGGCTACACCTTC,CASTRGGAPNYGYTF
TRBJ1-5,TRBD1,few,TRBV28,TGTGCCAGCAGTAAAACAGGGGATCAGCCCCAGCATTTT,CASSKTGDQPQHF
TRBJ2-1,-,-,TRBV5-1,TGCGCCAGCAGCTTGGAACCTCAGTCGAACAATGAGCAGTTCTTC,CASSLEPQSNNEQFF
TRBJ2-5,TRBD2,-,TRBV4-1,TGCGCCAGCAGCCAAGTTGCGACTAGCCGAGAGACCCAGTACTTC,CASSQVATSRETQYF
TRBJ2-7,TRBD1,-,TRBV5-1,TGCGCCAGCAGCTCGGGACAGACGTCCTACGAGCAGTACTTC,CASSSGQTSYEQYF
TRBJ2-7,TRBD1,-,TRBV25-1,TGTGCCAGCAGTCCCCTCGGGGTGACAGGGGGCTACGAGCAGTACTTC,CASSPLGVTGGYEQYF
TRBJ1-2,TRBD1,-,TRBV4-2,TGTGCCAGCAGCCAGGACCGGACAGGGTTTGGTGGCTACACCTTC,CASSQDRTGFGGYTF
TRBJ2-1,-,-,TRBV11-2,TGTGCCAGCAGCCACCGTCGGACAGATGAGATTCCCCCCGCTGAGCAGTTCTTC,CASSHRRTDEIPPAEQFF
TRBJ2-1,TRBD2,-,TRBV6-5,TGTGCCAGCAGTTACCGACTAGCGAATGAGCAGTTCTTC,CASSYRLANEQFF
TRBJ1-5,TRBD1,once,TRBV18,TGTGCCAGCTCACTGGGACAGGGTGGCAATCAGCCCCAGCATTTT,CASSLGQGGNQPQHF
TRBJ2-5,-,-,TRBV5-1,TGCGCCAGCAGCTTGCAGACACCCGTAAACCAAGAGACCCAGTACTTC,CASSLQTPVNQETQYF
TRBJ1-1,-,-,TRBV6-6,TGTGCCAGCAGTCGGGGCGGGAACACTGAAGCTTTCTTT,CASSRGGNTEAFF
TRBJ1-1,-,few,TRBV30,TGTGCCTGGAGTCCAGGCTCATACACTGAAGCTTTCTTT,CAWSPGSYTEAFF
TRBJ2-1,TRBD2,-,TRBV7-3,TGTGCCAGCAGCCCCCGGGCGGGAGGGGACAATGAGCAGTTCTTC,CASSPRAGGDNEQFF
TRBJ1-6,-,-,TRBV5-1,TGCGCCAGCAGCTTAAAGGAAACCAGCTCACCCCTCCACTTT,CASSLKETSSPLHF
TRBJ2-5,TRBD2,-,TRBV7-9,TGTGCCAGCAGCTTACGGCGGGAGGGTCCCGGCCAAGAGACCCAGTACTTC,CASSLRREGPGQETQYF
TRBJ2-2,-,-,TRBV5-3,TGTGCCAGAAGCTCATTAGGGGAAAACACCGGGGAGCTGTTTTTT,CARSSLGENTGELFF
TRBJ2-7,-,-,TRBV5-1,TGCGCCAGCAGCTGGGCCCCGGGACACATATCCTACGAGCAGTACTTC,CASSWAPGHISYEQYF
TRBJ1-1,-,-,TRBV9,TGTGCCAGCAGCGTCAAAATCCGTACTGAAGCTTTCTTT,CASSVKIRTEAFF
TRBJ1-4,-,-,TRBV27,TGTGCCAGCAGTCCCGACGAGGGGGGTTGGAGTGAAAAACTGTTTTTT,CASSPDEGGWSEKLFF
TRBJ2-1,-,-,TRBV5-1,TGCGCCAGCAGCCCCTATGGTAGTATCAATGAGCAGTTCTTC,CASSPYGSINEQFF
TRBJ2-7,-,-,TRBV7-9,TGTGCCAGCAGCTTAGCTGGCGGTTACGAGCAGTACTTC,CASSLAGGYEQYF
TRBJ2-3,-,-,TRBV5-1,TGCGCCAGCGGGGACAATCCCGGTGCAGATACGCAGTATTTT,CASGDNPGADTQYF
TRBJ2-6,-,-,TRBV11-2,TGTGCCAGCAGCTTAGACAGGTCCTCTCTTCCTGGGGCCAACGTCCTGACTTTC,CASSLDRSSLPGANVLTF
TRBJ1-2,-,-,TRBV5-1,TGCGCCAGCAGCTTGGGTTCCTTGGGGACGAGCTATGGCTACACCTTC,CASSLGSLGTSYGYTF
TRBJ1-2,-,-,TRBV6-6,TGTGCCAGCGGTAGGGACCCCCTTATATATGGCTACACCTTC,CASGRDPLIYGYTF
TRBJ2-7,-,once,TRBV20-1,TGCAGTGCTAGAGAGGCGGGGCAGTACTTC,CSAREAGQYF
TRBJ1-5,-,few,TRBV7-9,TGTGCCAGCAGCTTAGTGGGGGAGCCCCAGCATTTT,CASSLVGEPQHF